The source of this T cell receptor (beta chain) is a study of CD8+CD57+ T cells in acquired aplastic anemia (dated by TCRdb to 2016 to 2018). Looking at the study overall: On average, sorted CD4+ and CD8+ cells yielded 3.2 ug of extracted DNA, with a range of roughly 0.17 to 27.4 ug. For healthy donor samples, the average read count was around 10 million for CD4+ cells and roughly 12 million for CD8+ cells.

Genomic DNA served as template for TCR beta VDJ combination and CDR3 sequence profiling. An Illumina HiSeq 2000 was the platform used for TCR repertoire sequencing. Per the original workflow: Repertoires were assessed using TRBV/TRBJ rearrangement plots, CDR3 size and DJ length profiles, and Simpson's diversity index. Whichever DNA sequence was most abundant in the deep sequencing data was defined as the immunodominant clone. CDR3 amino acid sequences were screened for sharing across subjects and compared with published repertoires and the VDJdb database. TCRdb reprocessing: public reads trimmed at Q25 with fastp, clones called with MiXCR, in-frame beta chains kept. CDR3 protein duplicates are merged, each entry listing the most common genes and DNA. The V and J calls follow TCRdb's processing rather than the paper's. The sample profile shows approximately 380,000 distinct CDR3 sequences; 60% to 80% of them were found once. The biggest ten clones account for approximately 3.8% of the sample.

Paper-wide results and their limitations: Although 25 to 30 CD8+ CDR3 sequences were shared by patients and controls, these sequences appeared highly expressed in patients and within the immunodominant clones of patients. Patients and healthy controls showed no significant difference in CD8+ Simpson's diversity (P=0.060).

About this clonotype: Its antigen remains undetermined. The sample holds no much larger clone one base away, and base qualities are not on file.

Spanning cysteine to phenylalanine, the CDR3 consists of 16 amino acids. Just the 48-base CDR3 DNA is kept, in frame starting at base 1. Via the germline V gene, CDR1 is MGHDK and CDR2 SYGVNS. TCR repertoires of sorted CD4+ and CD8+ blood T cells from severe aplastic anemia patients and healthy subjects were deep-sequenced in the study. Ficoll-Paque density gradient centrifugation was used to isolate peripheral blood mononuclear cells. Before DNA extraction, CD4+ and CD8+ T cells were sorted with FACS or magnetic beads. The sequence joins TRBV25-1 to TRBJ2-5; tentative D gene TRBD1, with 6 bases matching. Matching the DNA end better, TRBJ2-7 makes the J call doubtful. The origin of this receptor is a human donor in good health, serving as a control. Sequenced material: sorted CD4+, CD8+, or CD8+CD57+ T cells (not recorded which) from PBMCs. The CDR3 region reads CASTVGATGFRVEQYF. The nucleotide sequence reads as follows: TGTGCCAGTACGGTGGGGGCGACAGGCTTTCGGGTCGAGCAGTACTTC.